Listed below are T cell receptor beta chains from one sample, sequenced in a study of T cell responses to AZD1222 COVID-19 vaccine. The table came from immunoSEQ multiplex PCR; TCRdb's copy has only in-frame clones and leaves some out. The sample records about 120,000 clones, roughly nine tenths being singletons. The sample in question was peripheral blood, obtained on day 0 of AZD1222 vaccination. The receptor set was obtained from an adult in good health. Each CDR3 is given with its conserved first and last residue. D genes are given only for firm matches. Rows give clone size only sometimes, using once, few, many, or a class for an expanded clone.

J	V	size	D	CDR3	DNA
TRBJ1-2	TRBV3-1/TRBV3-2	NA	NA	CASSQDTIRSGGDGYTF	TGTGCCAGCAGCCAAGATACAATTCGATCGGGGGGCGATGGCTACACCTTC
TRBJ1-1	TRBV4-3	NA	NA	CASSQDGGGQSEAFF	TGCGCCAGCAGCCAAGATGGAGGTGGGCAGTCTGAAGCTTTCTTT
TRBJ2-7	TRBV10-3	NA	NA	CAIRRWGSYEQYF	TGTGCCATCAGAAGGTGGGGATCCTACGAGCAGTACTTC
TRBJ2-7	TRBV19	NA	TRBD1	CATGQGTTPLEQYF	TGTGCCACCGGACAGGGGACTACCCCTCTCGAGCAGTACTTC
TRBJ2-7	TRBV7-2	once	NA	CASSLGTELYEQYF	TGTGCCAGCAGCTTAGGGACAGAACTCTACGAGCAGTACTTC
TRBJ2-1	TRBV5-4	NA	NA	CASRLGYNEQFF	TGTGCCAGCAGATTAGGTTACAATGAGCAGTTCTTC
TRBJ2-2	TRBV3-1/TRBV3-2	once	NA	CASSRRLTQTGELFF	TGTGCCAGCAGCCGTCGACTCACACAAACCGGGGAGCTGTTTTTT
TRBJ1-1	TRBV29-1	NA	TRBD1	CSVSRGFGDEAFF	TGCAGCGTTTCCAGGGGGTTTGGTGATGAAGCTTTCTTT
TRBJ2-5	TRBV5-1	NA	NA	CASSWAKGNQETQYF	TGCGCCAGCAGCTGGGCTAAGGGGAACCAAGAGACCCAGTACTTC
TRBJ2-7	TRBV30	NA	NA	CAWSGGGRYEQYF	TGTGCCTGGAGTGGCGGGGGCCGGTACGAGCAGTACTTC
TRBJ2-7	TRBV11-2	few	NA	CASSLVGGYEQYF	TGTGCCAGCAGCTTAGTTGGGGGTTACGAGCAGTACTTC
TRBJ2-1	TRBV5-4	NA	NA	CASSLLENVYNEQFF	TGTGCCAGCAGCTTGCTGGAGAATGTCTACAATGAGCAGTTCTTC
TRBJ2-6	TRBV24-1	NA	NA	CATSDSYSSSGANVLTF	TGTGCCACCAGTGATTCTTACAGCAGCTCTGGGGCCAACGTCCTGACTTTC
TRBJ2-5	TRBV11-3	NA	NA	CASSPQGTHQETQYF	TGTGCCAGCAGTCCCCAGGGGACCCACCAAGAGACCCAGTACTTC
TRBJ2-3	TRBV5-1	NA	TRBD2	CASSFYGTSVPDTQYF	TGCGCCAGCAGCTTTTATGGGACTAGCGTTCCAGATACGCAGTATTTT
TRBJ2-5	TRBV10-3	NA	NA	CAISVGTPQETQYF	TGTGCCATCAGTGTTGGGACACCCCAAGAGACCCAGTACTTC
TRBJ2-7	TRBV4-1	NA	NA	CASSQDVASTSQYF	TGCGCCAGCAGCCAAGATGTAGCCTCAACGTCGCAGTACTTC
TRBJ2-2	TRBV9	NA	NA	CASSSPNTGELFF	TGTGCCAGCTCCAGCCCAAACACCGGGGAGCTGTTTTTT
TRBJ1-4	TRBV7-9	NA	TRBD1	CASSLKTGDYEKLFF	TGTGCCAGCAGCTTGAAGACAGGGGATTATGAAAAACTGTTTTTT
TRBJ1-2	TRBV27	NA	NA	CASSLSWLNYGYTF	TGTGCCAGCAGTTTATCGTGGCTTAACTATGGCTACACCTTC
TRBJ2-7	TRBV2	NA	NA	CASSTRATGPYEQYF	TGTGCCAGCAGCACGAGGGCGACAGGCCCCTACGAGCAGTACTTC
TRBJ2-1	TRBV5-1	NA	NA	CASSLMGPNNEQFF	TGCGCCAGCAGCTTGATGGGACCAAACAATGAGCAGTTCTTC
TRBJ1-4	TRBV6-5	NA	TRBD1	CASSSNPGQYNEKLFF	TGTGCCAGCAGTTCGAACCCGGGACAGTATAATGAAAAACTGTTTTTT
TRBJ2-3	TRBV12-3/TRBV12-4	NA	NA	CASSADRDTQYF	TGTGCCAGCAGCGCCGACAGAGATACGCAGTATTTT
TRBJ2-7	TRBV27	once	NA	CASSFRGALREQYF	TGTGCCAGCAGTTTCAGAGGGGCGCTTCGCGAGCAGTACTTC
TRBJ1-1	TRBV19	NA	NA	CASTPGLSEAFF	TGTGCCAGTACTCCGGGACTCTCGGAAGCTTTCTTT
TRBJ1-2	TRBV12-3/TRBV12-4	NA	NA	CASSETAQAGYTF	TGTGCCAGCAGTGAAACAGCGCAGGCGGGCTACACCTTC
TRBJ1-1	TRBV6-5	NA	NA	CASSYTVRYTEAFF	TGTGCCAGCAGTTACACCGTACGTTACACTGAAGCTTTCTTT
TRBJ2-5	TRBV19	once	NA	CASSMRQVGETQYF	TGTGCCAGTAGTATGCGACAGGTCGGTGAGACCCAGTACTTC
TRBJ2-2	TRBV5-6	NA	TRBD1	CASTKGYGTGIRGELFF	TGTGCCAGCACCAAAGGATATGGGACAGGGATCCGCGGGGAGCTGTTTTTT
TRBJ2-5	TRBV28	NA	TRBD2	CASIPPGGRQQTQYF	TGTGCCAGCATACCCCCGGGCGGGAGGCAGCAGACCCAGTACTTC
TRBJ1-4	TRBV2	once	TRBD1	CASSAGQGLLELFF	TGTGCCAGCAGTGCGGGACAGGGACTTTTAGAACTGTTTTTT
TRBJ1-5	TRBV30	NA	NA	CAWSRGAGQPQHF	TGTGCCTGGAGTAGGGGTGCGGGTCAGCCCCAGCATTTT
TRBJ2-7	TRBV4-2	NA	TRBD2	CASSQQAGGLVFREQYF	TGTGCCAGCAGCCAACAGGCGGGGGGACTAGTTTTCCGGGAGCAGTACTTC
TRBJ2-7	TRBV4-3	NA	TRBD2	CASSQDLAARYEQYF	TGCGCCAGCAGCCAAGACCTAGCGGCGCGGTACGAGCAGTACTTC
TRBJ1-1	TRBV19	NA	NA	CASSTNTEAFF	TGTGCCAGTAGCACGAACACTGAAGCTTTCTTT
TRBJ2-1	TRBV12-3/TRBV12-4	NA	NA	CASRTYSYNEQFF	TGTGCCAGCCGGACCTACTCCTACAATGAGCAGTTCTTC
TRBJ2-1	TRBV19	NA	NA	CASNFRASGSHYNEQFF	TGTGCCAGTAATTTTCGGGCCTCAGGGTCCCACTACAATGAGCAGTTCTTC
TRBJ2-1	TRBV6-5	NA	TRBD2	CASRTGLAGGDEQFF	TGTGCCAGCCGCACCGGGCTAGCGGGAGGGGATGAGCAGTTCTTC
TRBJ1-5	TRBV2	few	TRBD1	CASRKGLQGWPQHF	TGTGCCAGCAGAAAAGGCCTACAGGGGTGGCCCCAGCATTTT
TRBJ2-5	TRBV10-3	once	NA	CAISELQQETQYF	TGTGCCATCAGTGAGTTACAGCAAGAGACCCAGTACTTC
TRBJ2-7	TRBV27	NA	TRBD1	CASSLQGFKYEQYF	TGTGCCAGCAGCCTACAGGGGTTCAAGTACGAGCAGTACTTC
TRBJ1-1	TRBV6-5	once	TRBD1	CASSRQGWGTEAFF	TGTGCCAGCAGTCGACAGGGATGGGGTACTGAAGCTTTCTTT
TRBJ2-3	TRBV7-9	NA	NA	CASSLRIDRLSTDTQYF	TGTGCCAGCAGCTTACGAATCGACAGACTAAGCACAGATACGCAGTATTTT
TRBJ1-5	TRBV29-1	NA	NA	CSVAWTDEKLNQPQHF	TGCAGCGTTGCCTGGACGGATGAAAAGTTGAATCAGCCCCAGCATTTT
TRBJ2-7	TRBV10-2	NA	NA	CASSEVDNTYEQYF	TGCGCCAGCAGTGAGGTCGACAATACCTACGAGCAGTACTTC
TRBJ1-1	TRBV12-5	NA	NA	CASGLVNTEAFF	TGTGCTAGTGGTTTGGTAAACACTGAAGCTTTCTTT
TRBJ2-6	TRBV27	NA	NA	CASSLGGPNVLTF	TGTGCCAGCAGTTTAGGAGGGCCCAACGTCCTGACTTTC
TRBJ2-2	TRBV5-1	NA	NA	CASSGAVDTGELFF	TGCGCCAGCAGCGGGGCGGTCGACACCGGGGAGCTGTTTTTT
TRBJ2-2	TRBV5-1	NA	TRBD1	CASSPRQGLDTGELFF	TGCGCCAGCAGCCCGCGACAGGGGTTGGACACCGGGGAGCTGTTTTTT
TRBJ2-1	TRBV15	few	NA	CATRDGGTGDLTYNEQFF	TGTGCCACCAGAGACGGGGGGACAGGAGATTTGACCTACAATGAGCAGTTCTTC
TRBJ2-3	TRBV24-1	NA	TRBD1	CATSDWLGTGPDTQYF	TGTGCCACCAGTGATTGGCTGGGGACAGGGCCCGATACGCAGTATTTT